The 31 T cell receptor beta chains in this list originate from one sample, sequenced in a study of CXCR3-negative and CXCR3-positive naive CD8 T cells. Each TRB cDNA library was prepared by 5' RACE (with UMI labels). TCRdb reprocessed the 5' RACE reads and keeps a single row for each CDR3 protein, giving no DNA. Recorded for this sample: about 60,000 distinct CDR3 sequences. Study-wide results and caveats: TRB CDR3s of CXCR3-positive naive cells were more hydrophobic than those of CXCR3-negative naive cells.

These receptors are not linked to any known antigen. What was sequenced was naive CXCR3+ CD8+ T cells from blood. Subset indicated: CD45RO-CCR7+CD27+CD95- naive CD8+ T cells expressing CXCR3 (TNR3+). The receptors were sampled from a human donor in good health. Some clones in this sample may be carry-over from other donors' samples.

The chain carries TRBV9 and TRBJ2-1; the D call from TCRdb, TRBD1, cannot be confirmed without DNA. Germline loops: CDR1 SGDLS, CDR2 YYNGEE. The CDR3 runs to 14 residues. CDR3 protein: CASSASGGAYEQFF.

V usage is TRBV29-1 and J usage is TRBJ2-5; TCRdb reports TRBD1, a call that lacks DNA to check it against. This CDR3 spans 15 amino acids. Germline V gives CDR1 SQVTM, CDR2 ANQGSEA. CDR3 amino acids: CSVEGGIYVSETQYF.

The rearrangement joins TRBV6-2 or TRBV6-3 to TRBJ1-4. Germline values: CDR1 MNHEY, CDR2 SVGEGT. This CDR3 contains 16 residues. CDR3 region: CASSYIVGGGGEKLFF.

The J gene is TRBJ2-3, the V gene TRBV14; the D gene TCRdb calls, TRBD1, cannot be checked with no DNA. CDR3 size: 16 residues. CDR1 and CDR2 from the germline V gene are SGHDN and FVKESK. CDR3 loop: CASSQESGESTDTQYF. The variable domain in full, completed from reference TRBV14 and TRBJ2-3, reads EAGVTQFPSHSVIEKGQTVTLRCDPISGHDNLYWYRRVMGKEIKFLLHFVKESKQDESGMPNNRFLAERTGGTYSTLKVQPAELEDSGVYFCASSQESGESTDTQYFGPGTRLTVL.

The chain carries TRBV12-5 and TRBJ2-7; TCRdb gives TRBD1 as the D gene, but with no DNA this cannot be confirmed. The CDR3 runs to 14 residues. Per the germline V gene, CDR1 is LGHNT and CDR2 is FRNRAP. CDR3 sequence reads: CASLEGTGAYEQYF.

The rearrangement links TRBV7-9 to TRBJ1-2; without DNA, the TCRdb call of TRBD1 cannot be checked. Germline loops: CDR1 SEHNR, CDR2 FQNEAQ (reference sequence). This CDR3 is 12 amino acids long. Here the CDR3 reads CASSGGNYGYTF.

This chain uses TRBV7-9 with TRBJ2-2; TCRdb returns TRBD1, unconfirmable since there is no DNA. Looked up from germline, CDR1 is SEHNR and CDR2 is FQNEAQ (reference sequence). This CDR3 is built from 17 residues. The CDR3 here is CASSLESGQLNTGELFF.

The chain is built from TRBV4-3 and TRBJ2-1. The CDR3 has 14 residues. CDR1 and CDR2 (germline): LGHNA, YSLEER. The CDR3: CASSQGLGYNEQFF.

V usage is TRBV12-3 or TRBV12-4 and J usage is TRBJ2-7; TCRdb's assignment of TRBD2 cannot be checked, as there is no DNA. The CDR3 contains 15 residues. CDR3 in amino acids: CASSFTGPLIYEQYF.

This chain connects TRBV6-5 to TRBJ2-7; TCRdb calls TRBD1, which cannot be checked without DNA. Germline assignment: CDR1 MNHEY and CDR2 SVGAGI. This CDR3 region has 14 residues. The CDR3 sequence: CASSLPGKGYEQYF.

The chain recombines TRBV15 with TRBJ2-1; the TCRdb D gene call, TRBD2, has no DNA to confirm it. Germline loops: CDR1 LNHNV, CDR2 YYDKDF (reference sequence). CDR3 length: 13 amino acids. The chain's CDR3 is CATSSGLAGQQFF.

The J gene is TRBJ1-1, the V gene TRBV7-3; as DNA is missing, the TRBD1 call by TCRdb cannot be tested. The CDR3 runs 14 residues. The V gene's germline CDR1 is SGHTA and CDR2 FQGTGA. CDR3 loop: CASSAGTENTEAFF.

The chain has TRBV13 and TRBJ2-1. The germline V gene has CDR1 PRHDT and CDR2 FYEKMQ (reference sequence). CDR3 length: 14 residues. The CDR3 region is CASRNGNANNEQFF.

This chain uses TRBV12-3 or TRBV12-4 with TRBJ2-3. The CDR3 loop spans 11 amino acids. The chain's CDR3 is CASSLTDTQYF.

V usage is TRBV5-6 and J usage is TRBJ2-7; absent DNA, TCRdb's TRBD2 call cannot be checked. There are 14 residues in the CDR3. Germline V gene sequence: CDR1 SGHDT, CDR2 YYEEEE. CDR3 region: CVSSLIWRGYEQYF.

The rearrangement joins TRBV19 to TRBJ1-5; there is no DNA to check the TCRdb D call of TRBD1. Germline loops: CDR1 LNHDA, CDR2 SQIVND (reference sequence). The CDR3 consists of 15 residues. The CDR3 loop reads CASRADRYSNQPQHF.

The chain links TRBV19 to TRBJ2-2; the TRBD1 assignment by TCRdb is unverifiable without DNA. Germline CDR1 LNHDA, CDR2 SQIVND (reference sequence). This CDR3 has 13 residues. Here the CDR3 reads CASSLKTGGELFF.

The chain carries TRBV27 and TRBJ2-1; TCRdb indicates TRBD2, and absent DNA this call remains unverified. CDR3 length: 14 amino acids. Germline values: CDR1 MNHEY, CDR2 SMNVEV (reference sequence). The CDR3 region is CASSLPGLANEQFF.

The chain links TRBV28 to TRBJ2-6. CDR3 length equals 18 residues. Germline CDR1 MDHEN, CDR2 SYDVKM. The chain's CDR3 is CASSLFGPWGTGANVLTF.

This sequence joins TRBV19 and TRBJ2-1; TCRdb's D call, TRBD2, is unchecked because there is no DNA. CDR3 length equals 17 residues. Germline assignment: CDR1 LNHDA and CDR2 SQIVND (reference sequence). The CDR3: CASRPLGLAGDYGEQFF.

This chain links TRBV7-8 with TRBJ1-5; TCRdb lists TRBD1, though no DNA is available to test this call. The CDR3 length is 15 residues. From germline, CDR1 is SGHVS and CDR2 FQNEAQ. This chain's CDR3 is CASSLGTGFNQPQHF.

V and J are TRBV27 and TRBJ2-7; there is no DNA to check the TCRdb D call of TRBD2. The CDR3 totals 12 residues. Germline assignment: CDR1 MNHEY and CDR2 SMNVEV (reference sequence). CDR3 amino acids: CASGPVGWEQYF.

In terms of frequency, this clonotype is medium-sized. The chain recombines TRBV29-1 with TRBJ2-1; the TCRdb call, TRBD2, lacks DNA for checking. Germline CDR1 is SQVTM and CDR2 is ANQGSEA. The CDR3 has 14 residues. This chain's CDR3 is CSVTGTAPMGEQFF.

V gene TRBV3-1 combines with J gene TRBJ2-5. Germline CDR1 is LGHDT and CDR2 is YNNKEL (reference sequence). The CDR3 has 14 amino acids. The CDR3 protein is CASSQDSSLETQYF.

This CDR3 is CASSLITGRDTDTQYF. The rearrangement uses TRBV7-9 and TRBJ2-3; TCRdb picks TRBD1, but there is no DNA to check that call. Germline V gives CDR1 SEHNR, CDR2 FQNEAQ (reference sequence). CDR3 length: 16 residues.

The V gene is TRBV7-9, the J gene TRBJ2-1. Germline CDR1 is SEHNR and CDR2 is FQNEAQ (reference sequence). This CDR3 is 15 amino acids long. CDR3 sequence: CASSLTPSSYNEQFF.

The genes are TRBV20-1 and TRBJ2-7. Germline values: CDR1 DFQATT, CDR2 SNEGSKA (reference sequence). The CDR3 contains 15 residues. The chain's CDR3 is CSALLRSVPIYEQYF.

The gene calls are TRBV29-1 and TRBJ1-4; TCRdb's D call of TRBD1 is untestable without DNA. CDR1 is SQVTM and CDR2 is ANQGSEA in the germline V gene. The CDR3 runs 13 residues. The CDR3 sequence is CSVEGDISEKLFF. The full variable domain, its missing parts supplied by reference TRBV29-1 and TRBJ1-4, is SAVISQKPSRDICQRGTSLTIQCQVDSQVTMMFWYRQQPGQSLTLIATANQGSEATYESGFVIDKFPISRPNLTFSTLTVSNMSPEDSSIYLCSVEGDISEKLFFGSGTQLSVL.

The chain joins TRBV19 to TRBJ2-1; the TCRdb call, TRBD1, lacks DNA for checking. In germline, CDR1 is LNHDA, CDR2 SQIVND (reference sequence). The CDR3 totals 13 residues. CDR3 sequence: CASSIQGYNEQFF.

The CDR3 is CASGPRGGVEQYF. The genes are TRBV7-9 and TRBJ2-7; the D gene TCRdb calls, TRBD1, cannot be checked with no DNA. Germline V lookup: CDR1 SEHNR, CDR2 FQNEAQ (reference sequence). The CDR3 has 13 amino acids.

The chain joins TRBV7-8 to TRBJ2-7; the TCRdb call, TRBD2, lacks DNA for checking. This CDR3 spans 13 amino acids. Germline loops: CDR1 SGHVS, CDR2 FQNEAQ. The CDR3 spells CASRLEGPHEQYF.